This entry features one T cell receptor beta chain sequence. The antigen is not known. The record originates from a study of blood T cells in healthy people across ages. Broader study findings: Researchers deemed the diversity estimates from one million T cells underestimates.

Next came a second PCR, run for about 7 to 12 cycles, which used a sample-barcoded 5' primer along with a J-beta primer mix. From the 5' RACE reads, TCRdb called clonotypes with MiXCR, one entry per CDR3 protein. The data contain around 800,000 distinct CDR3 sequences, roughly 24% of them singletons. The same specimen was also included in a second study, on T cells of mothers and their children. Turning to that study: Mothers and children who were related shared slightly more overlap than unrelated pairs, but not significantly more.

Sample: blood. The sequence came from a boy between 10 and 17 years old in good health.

In DNA, the CDR3 is TGCAGTGCTGGCAGGAGCGGGGGGCTTTTCAATGAGCAGTTCTTC. It specifies CSAGRSGGLFNEQFF. The rearrangement uses TRBV20-1 and TRBJ2-1; 9 bases line up with TRBD2. This CDR3 comprises 15 residues. Germline V gene lookup returns CDR1 DFQATT and CDR2 SNEGSKA (reference sequence). J was trimmed by 6 bases and V by 5 bases; bases with no gene match: 11.